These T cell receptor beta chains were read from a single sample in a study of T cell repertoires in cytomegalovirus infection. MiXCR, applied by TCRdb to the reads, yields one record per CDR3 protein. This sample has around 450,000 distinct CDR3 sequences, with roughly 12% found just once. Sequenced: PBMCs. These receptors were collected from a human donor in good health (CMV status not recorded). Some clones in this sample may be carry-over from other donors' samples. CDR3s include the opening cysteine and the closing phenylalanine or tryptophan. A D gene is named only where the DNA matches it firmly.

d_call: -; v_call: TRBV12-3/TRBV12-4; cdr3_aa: CASSSRRGSGEQYF
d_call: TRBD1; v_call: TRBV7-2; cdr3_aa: CASSFGTVTGELFF
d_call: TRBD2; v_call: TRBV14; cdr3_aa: CASSHLAGGIYEQYF
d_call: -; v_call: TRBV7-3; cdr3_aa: CASSDPGQHGAGELFF
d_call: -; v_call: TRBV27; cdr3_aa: CASSLSGIGSMNTEAFF
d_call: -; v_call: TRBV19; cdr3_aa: CASSITGRRNGYTF
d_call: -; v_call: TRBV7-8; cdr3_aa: CASSSVYSRTYENEQYF
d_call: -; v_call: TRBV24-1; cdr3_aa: CATSTGVASGEQYF
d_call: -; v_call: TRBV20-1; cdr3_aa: CSARVWDEQFF
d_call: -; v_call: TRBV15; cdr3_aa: CATSRERLLQETQYF
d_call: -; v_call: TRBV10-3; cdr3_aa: CATGQEDQPQHF
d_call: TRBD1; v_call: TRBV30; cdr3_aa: CAWSPGTGSTDTQYF
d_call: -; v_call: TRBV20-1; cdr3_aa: CSAPTTGIPYEQYF
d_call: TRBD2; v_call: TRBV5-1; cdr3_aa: CASWTGSGNSYNEQFF
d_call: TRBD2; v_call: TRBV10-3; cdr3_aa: CAIRGGREGYNEQFF
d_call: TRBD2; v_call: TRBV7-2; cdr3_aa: CASSLAGGSGETQYF
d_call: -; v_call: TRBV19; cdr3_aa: CASSLKAGGDEQFF
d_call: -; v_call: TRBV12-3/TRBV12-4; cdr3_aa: CASSSSSGSRTYEQYF
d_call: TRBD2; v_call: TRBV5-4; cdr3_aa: CASSSDPSGRAIEQFF
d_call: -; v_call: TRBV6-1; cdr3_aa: CASSEAAVSNQPQHF
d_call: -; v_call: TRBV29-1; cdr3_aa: CSVGITGTDTQYF
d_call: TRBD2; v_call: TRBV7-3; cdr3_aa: CASSQSGKSYNEQFF
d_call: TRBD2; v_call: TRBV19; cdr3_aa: CASSRTSGGTTDTQYF
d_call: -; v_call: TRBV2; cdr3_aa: CASSFWTSQETQYF
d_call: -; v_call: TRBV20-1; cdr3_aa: CSAEPGRGNTIYF
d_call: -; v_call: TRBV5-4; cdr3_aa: CASTSDPGGNEQFF
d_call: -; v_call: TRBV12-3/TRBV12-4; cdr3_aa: CASSAGDTEAFF
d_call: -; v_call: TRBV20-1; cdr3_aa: CGAERYRNTEAFF
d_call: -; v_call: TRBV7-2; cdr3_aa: CASSLAMEGVISYEQYF
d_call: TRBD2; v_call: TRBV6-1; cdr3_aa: CASSEGSGDETQYF
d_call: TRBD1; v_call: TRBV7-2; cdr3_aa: CASSRTGGMSDTQYF
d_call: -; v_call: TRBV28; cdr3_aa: CASNYGGEQFF
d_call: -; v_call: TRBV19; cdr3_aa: CASSKGGLNTGELFF
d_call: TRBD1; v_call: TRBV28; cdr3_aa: CASSIRDSFLAVTDTQYF
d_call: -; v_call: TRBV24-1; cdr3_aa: CATSEAGELFF